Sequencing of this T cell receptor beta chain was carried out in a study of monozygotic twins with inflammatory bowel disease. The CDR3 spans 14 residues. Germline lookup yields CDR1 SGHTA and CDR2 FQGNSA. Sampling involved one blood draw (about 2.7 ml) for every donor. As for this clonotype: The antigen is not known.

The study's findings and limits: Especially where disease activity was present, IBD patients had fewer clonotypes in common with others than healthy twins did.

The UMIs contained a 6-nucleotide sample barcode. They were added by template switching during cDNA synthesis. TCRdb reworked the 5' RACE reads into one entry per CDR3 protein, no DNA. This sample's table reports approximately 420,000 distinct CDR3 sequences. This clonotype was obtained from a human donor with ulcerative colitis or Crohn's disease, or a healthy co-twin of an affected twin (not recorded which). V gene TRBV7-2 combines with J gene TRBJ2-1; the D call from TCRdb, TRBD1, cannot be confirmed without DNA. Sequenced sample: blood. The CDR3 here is CASSFSGRVNEQFF.